The sequence of this TCR beta chain was determined in a study of tumour-infiltrating T cells in Burkitt lymphoma. The overall study: All epidemiological Burkitt lymphoma subtypes were represented in the cohort. Productive clonality predicted overall and progression-free survival.

Libraries were prepared by immunoSEQ multiplex PCR; TCRdb keeps only in-frame clonotypes and omits some of them. The sample lists under 950 clones, less than 20% occurring once. The TCR originated in a human donor with Burkitt lymphoma. The material sequenced was tumor tissue.

CDR3 DNA sequence: TGCAGCGCTCAACCACAGGGATCTGGAAACACCATATATTTT. It specifies CSAQPQGSGNTIYF. The chain has TRBV29-1 and TRBJ1-3; perhaps TRBD1 as D (6 bases). Germline values: CDR1 SQVTM, CDR2 ANQGSEA. Trimming cost V 7 bases and J 1 base, with 14 bases left between them. The CDR3 spans 14 residues.